This T cell receptor beta chain originates from a study of tissue T cells after allogeneic stem cell transplantation. Assay used: immunoSEQ multiplex PCR; TCRdb lists only in-frame clones, some missing. The sample comprises about 20,000 clones, over 55% of which are singletons, and around 0.62% rests with the top ten. In germline, CDR1 is LGHNA, CDR2 YSYQKL. The CDR3 is 15 amino acids. The junction had 4 bases not matched to a gene; V was cut back by 4 bases and J by 3 bases. Concerning this clone itself: The genes are named according to mouse. The CDR3 end falls 1 residue outside the read, so it is completed with the germline J gene.

The sample comprised spleen. V and J are TRBV2 and TRBJ1-5, with 9 bases fitting TRBD1. The TCR originated in a female BALB/c mouse in good health. MHC haplotype of the mouse line: H2-d. CDR3 DNA (partial): TGTGCCAGCAGCCGAACAGGGGGCGTCAACCAGGCTCCGCTT. Amino acid sequence: CASSRTGGVNQAPL. The CDR3 as a whole reads CASSRTGGVNQAPLF.